The 2 T cell receptor beta chains in this list originate from one sample, sequenced in a study of blood T cell repertoires in COVID-19. Profiled with immunoSEQ multiplex PCR; TCRdb holds only in-frame clones, not every one. This sample carries fewer than 250,000 clones, about 89% of them seen once, and the ten largest clones take roughly 5%. The sample was peripheral blood. Receptors originate from a woman aged 40-49 years with acute or convalescent COVID-19.

This chain joins TRBV5-6 and TRBJ2-1; TRBD1 matches 7 bases. V lost 4 bases and J lost 10; bases outside the gene matches: 8. The CDR3 covers 13 residues. Germline-derived CDR1 and CDR2 are SGHDT and YYEEEE. CDR3 nucleotide sequence: TGTGCCAGCAGCCGTAGGGGGCTAGGGGAGCAGTTCTTC. Translating gives CASSRRGLGEQFF.

The genes are TRBV19 and TRBJ2-1; possible D gene TRBD1, 7 bases. Germline-derived CDR1 and CDR2 are LNHDA and SQIVND (reference sequence). This CDR3 spans 16 amino acids. V gave up 5 bases and J gave up 5 bases, with 19 bases separating them. CDR3 nucleotides: TGTGCCAGTAGTCCGTCCCAGGCAGGGGGGAACAATGAGCAGTTCTTC. It translates to CASSPSQAGGNNEQFF.